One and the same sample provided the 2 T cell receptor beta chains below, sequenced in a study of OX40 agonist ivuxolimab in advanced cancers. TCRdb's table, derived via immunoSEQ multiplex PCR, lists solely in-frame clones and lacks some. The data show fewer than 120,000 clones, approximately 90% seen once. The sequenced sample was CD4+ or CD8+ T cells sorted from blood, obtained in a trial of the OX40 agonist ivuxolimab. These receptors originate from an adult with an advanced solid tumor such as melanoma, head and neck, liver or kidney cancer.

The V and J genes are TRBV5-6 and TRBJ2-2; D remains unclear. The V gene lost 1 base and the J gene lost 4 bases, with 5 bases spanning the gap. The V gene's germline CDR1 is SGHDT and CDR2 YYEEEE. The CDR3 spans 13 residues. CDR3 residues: CASSLIATGELFF. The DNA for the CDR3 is TGTGCCAGCAGCTTGATAGCCACCGGGGAGCTGTTTTTT.

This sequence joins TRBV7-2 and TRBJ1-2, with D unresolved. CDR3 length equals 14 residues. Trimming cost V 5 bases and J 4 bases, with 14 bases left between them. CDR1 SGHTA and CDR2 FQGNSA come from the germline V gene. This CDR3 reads CASSPDTVSYGYTF. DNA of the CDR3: TGTGCCAGCAGCCCCGACACAGTAAGCTATGGCTACACCTTC. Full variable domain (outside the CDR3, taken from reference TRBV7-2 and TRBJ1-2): GAGVSQSPSNKVTEKGKDVELRCDPISGHTALYWYRQSLGQGLEFLIYFQGNSAPDKSGLPSDRFSAERTGGSVSTLTIQRTQQEDSAVYLCASSPDTVSYGYTFGSGTRLTVV.